One and the same sample provided the 19 T cell receptor beta chains below, sequenced in a study of cytomegalovirus exposure and HLA in healthy donors. This PCR relied on a set of 60 Vbeta primers and 13 Jbeta primers. Here immunoSEQ multiplex PCR was the method, and the copy in TCRdb shows in-frame clones only, minus some. The table has 74,000 or so clones, around 80% seen once; the top ten hold roughly 3.2%. Sequences were obtained from PBMCs. The receptors derive from a man aged 45-65 years in good health and CMV-seropositive.

This clone was counted a single time. V usage is TRBV5-6 and J usage is TRBJ1-4, with D unresolved. The V end was cut by 3 bases, the J end by 0 bases, with 12 bases between. CDR1 SGHDT and CDR2 YYEEEE come from the germline V gene. The CDR3 runs to 16 residues. Written as DNA, the CDR3 is TGTGCCAGCAGCTCCCTCGACGGAGCAACTAATGAAAAACTGTTTTTT. As protein: CASSSLDGATNEKLFF. Full variable domain (remainder filled in from reference TRBV5-6 and TRBJ1-4): DAGVTQSPTHLIKTRGQQVTLRCSPKSGHDTVSWYQQALGQGPQFIFQYYEEEERQRGNFPDRFSGHQFPNYSSELNVNALLLGDSALYLCASSSLDGATNEKLFFGSGTQLSVL.

The rearrangement joins TRBV7-6 to TRBJ2-7; TRBD2 aligns across 7 bases. The CDR3 is made up of 15 amino acids. J lost 2 bases, V lost 2 bases, and 6 bases had no gene match. Looked up from germline, CDR1 is SGHVS and CDR2 is FNYEAQ. CDR3 loop: CASSLMASGPYEQYF. CDR3 in DNA: TGTGCCAGCAGCTTAATGGCTAGCGGACCCTACGAGCAGTACTTC.

The chain recombines TRBV4-3 with TRBJ2-5; D possibly corresponds to TRBD2 (5 bases). The V end was cut by 1 base, the J end by 2 bases, with 8 bases between. The germline CDR1 and CDR2 sequences are LGHNA and YSLEER. The CDR3 is 14 residues long. The CDR3 loop reads CASSQVGGQETQYF. For the CDR3, the DNA is TGCGCCAGCAGCCAAGTCGGCGGGCAAGAGACCCAGTACTTC.

The chain is built from TRBV5-1 and TRBJ2-7; 8 bases align to TRBD2. Germline V CDR1 and CDR2: SGHRS, YFSETQ. This CDR3 is built from 15 residues. Trimming cost V 0 bases and J 0 bases; bases outside gene matches: 2. The CDR3 sequence: CASSLAGTSSYEQYF. The CDR3, as DNA: TGCGCCAGCAGCTTGGCTGGGACTAGCTCCTACGAGCAGTACTTC.

A few counts support this clone. V gene TRBV7-2 combines with J gene TRBJ1-1; D may be TRBD1 (6 bases). CDR1 is SGHTA, CDR2 FQGNSA, per germline. The CDR3 sequence is 14 residues long. Trimming pared 5 bases from V and 4 bases from J, leaving 14 bases between. In DNA form, the CDR3 reads TGTGCCAGCAGCAAAAACAGGGCTGGCACTGAAGCTTTCTTT. Translated: CASSKNRAGTEAFF.

This clone occurred once. The chain combines TRBV5-8 with TRBJ1-3, with TRBD1 as a possible D gene (5 bases). The germline V gene encodes CDR1 SGHTS and CDR2 YDEGEE. V gave up 0 bases and J gave up 6 bases, with 10 bases separating them. The CDR3 loop spans 14 amino acids. CDR3 bases: TGTGCCAGCAGCTTGGGACAGAGATTAAACACCATATATTTT. This codes for CASSLGQRLNTIYF.

The genes are TRBV2 and TRBJ2-1, with 12 bases fitting TRBD2. This CDR3 comprises 14 residues. Germline loops: CDR1 SNHLY, CDR2 FYNNEI. With V trimmed by 6 bases and J by 4 bases, 1 base remained unmatched. The CDR3 reads CASRTSGGYNEQFF. The CDR3 DNA follows: TGTGCCAGCAGGACTAGCGGGGGATACAATGAGCAGTTCTTC.

J is TRBJ2-7 and V is TRBV7-2; D is possibly TRBD2 (6 bases). Trimming left V 5 bases short and J 2 bases short, with 22 bases between. This CDR3 contains 17 residues. Germline loops: CDR1 SGHTA, CDR2 FQGNSA. CDR3 region: CASSQDWGGASAYEQYF. In nucleotides, the CDR3 is TGTGCCAGCAGCCAAGATTGGGGCGGGGCGAGCGCCTACGAGCAGTACTTC. The complete variable domain, with remaining parts taken from reference TRBV7-2 and TRBJ2-7, reads GAGVSQSPSNKVTEKGKDVELRCDPISGHTALYWYRQSLGQGLEFLIYFQGNSAPDKSGLPSDRFSAERTGGSVSTLTIQRTQQEDSAVYLCASSQDWGGASAYEQYFGPGTRLTVT.

The J gene is TRBJ2-4, the V gene TRBV9, with D possibly being TRBD1 (5 bases). V was trimmed by 4 bases and J by 7 bases, leaving 12 bases between them. Germline V gene data show CDR1 as SGDLS and CDR2 as YYNGEE. The CDR3 contains 13 residues. The CDR3 DNA reads TGTGCCAGCAGCCCGATAGGGGTCAACATTCAGTACTTC. The encoded protein is CASSPIGVNIQYF.

The chain carries TRBV27 and TRBJ2-1; 10 bases are a match to TRBD2. J gave up 6 bases and V 6 bases, and 20 bases lay outside the gene matches. Per the germline V gene, CDR1 is MNHEY and CDR2 is SMNVEV (reference sequence). The CDR3 consists of 19 residues. CDR3 DNA sequence: TGTGCCAGCAGGAATGACGGGCTAGCGGGAGAGGGGGGTGGCAATGAGCAGTTCTTC. Amino acids: CASRNDGLAGEGGGNEQFF.

The chain recombines TRBV21-1 with TRBJ2-1; TRBD2, the table's D call, lacks a check against the DNA. TRBV21-1 is reported as a pseudogene. CDR3 length equals 18 residues. As DNA, the CDR3 is TGTGCCAGCAGCAAATACCTATTAGCGGGAACTGGTGACAATGAGCAGTTCTTC. Translation gives CASSKYLLAGTGDNEQFF.

The J gene is TRBJ2-5, the V gene TRBV7-3; 9 nucleotides agree with TRBD2. Germline-derived CDR1 and CDR2 are SGHTA and FQGTGA. This CDR3 is 17 amino acids long. With V trimmed by 5 bases and J by 1 base, 11 bases remained unmatched. The CDR3 loop is CASSPTSMTSGQETQYF. The CDR3 DNA is TGTGCCAGCAGCCCGACTTCGATGACTAGCGGCCAAGAGACCCAGTACTTC.

J is TRBJ2-3 and V is TRBV29-1, with a weak D call TRBD2 (6 bases). With 7 bases removed from V and 1 base from J, the gap between germline ends came to 18 bases. The CDR3 runs to 15 residues. CDR1 and CDR2 from the germline V gene are SQVTM and ANQGSEA. CDR3 in amino acids: CSAQGAWGGTDTQYF. CDR3 in DNA: TGCAGCGCCCAAGGGGCCTGGGGGGGCACAGATACGCAGTATTTT.

This clone was counted a single time. This chain connects TRBV21-1 to TRBJ2-5; TRBD2 was called by the table and not checked on the DNA. The DNA matches TRBJ2-7 better at its end, which makes the J call doubtful. TRBV21-1 is a documented pseudogene. The CDR3 has 16 amino acids. As DNA, the CDR3 is TGTGCCAGCAGCCATACGAACAAGCGGGGTACCTACGAGCAGTACTTC. It translates to CASSHTNKRGTYEQYF.

On this clone itself: One junction end does not reproduce the germline sequence, and a read error may be involved. This rearrangement joins TRBV7-9 to TRBJ1-3, with a possible D match to TRBD1 (6 bases). The length of the CDR3 is 15 residues. Germline CDR1 and CDR2: SEHNR and FQNEAQ (reference sequence). CDR3 nucleotides: TGTTCCAGCGCTAAGGACAGCAGCTCTGGAAACACCATATATTTT. It translates to CSSAKDSSSGNTIYF.

The chain links TRBV19 to TRBJ1-1; 8 bases align to TRBD1. From germline, CDR1 is LNHDA and CDR2 SQIVND (reference sequence). This CDR3 has 14 residues. V lost 4 bases to trimming and J lost 3 bases; unmatched junction nucleotides: 4. The CDR3 nucleotides read TGTGCCAGTAGTACCCAGGGGGCTGACACTGAAGCTTTCTTT. It is translated as CASSTQGADTEAFF.

V and J are TRBV18 and TRBJ2-1; D is possibly TRBD2 (6 bases). This CDR3 comprises 15 residues. The V and J ends lost 3 bases and 0 bases respectively, with 9 bases between them. Germline V lookup: CDR1 KGHSH, CDR2 LQKENI. DNA for the CDR3: TGTGCCAGCTCACCGGGGGGTAGCTCCTACAATGAGCAGTTCTTC. Protein product: CASSPGGSSYNEQFF.

The chain couples TRBV7-9 to TRBJ2-5, with 7 bases identical to TRBD2. V lost 3 bases to trimming and J lost 11 bases; unmatched junction nucleotides: 15. Germline CDR1 reads SEHNR; CDR2 reads FQNEAQ (reference sequence). This CDR3 has 15 residues. DNA of the CDR3: TGTGCCAGCAGCTTGTTGACTAGCCAGAGTCGAGAGCAGTACTTC. It yields the protein CASSLLTSQSREQYF.

The chain employs TRBV7-2 and TRBJ1-1; TRBD1 is a possible D gene (5 bases). Germline V CDR1 and CDR2: SGHTA, FQGNSA. V lost 6 bases, J lost 1 base, and 9 bases lay in between. The CDR3 runs to 13 residues. The chain's CDR3 is CASRSQGNTEAFF. CDR3 nucleotide sequence: TGTGCCAGCAGATCGCAGGGGAACACTGAAGCTTTCTTT.